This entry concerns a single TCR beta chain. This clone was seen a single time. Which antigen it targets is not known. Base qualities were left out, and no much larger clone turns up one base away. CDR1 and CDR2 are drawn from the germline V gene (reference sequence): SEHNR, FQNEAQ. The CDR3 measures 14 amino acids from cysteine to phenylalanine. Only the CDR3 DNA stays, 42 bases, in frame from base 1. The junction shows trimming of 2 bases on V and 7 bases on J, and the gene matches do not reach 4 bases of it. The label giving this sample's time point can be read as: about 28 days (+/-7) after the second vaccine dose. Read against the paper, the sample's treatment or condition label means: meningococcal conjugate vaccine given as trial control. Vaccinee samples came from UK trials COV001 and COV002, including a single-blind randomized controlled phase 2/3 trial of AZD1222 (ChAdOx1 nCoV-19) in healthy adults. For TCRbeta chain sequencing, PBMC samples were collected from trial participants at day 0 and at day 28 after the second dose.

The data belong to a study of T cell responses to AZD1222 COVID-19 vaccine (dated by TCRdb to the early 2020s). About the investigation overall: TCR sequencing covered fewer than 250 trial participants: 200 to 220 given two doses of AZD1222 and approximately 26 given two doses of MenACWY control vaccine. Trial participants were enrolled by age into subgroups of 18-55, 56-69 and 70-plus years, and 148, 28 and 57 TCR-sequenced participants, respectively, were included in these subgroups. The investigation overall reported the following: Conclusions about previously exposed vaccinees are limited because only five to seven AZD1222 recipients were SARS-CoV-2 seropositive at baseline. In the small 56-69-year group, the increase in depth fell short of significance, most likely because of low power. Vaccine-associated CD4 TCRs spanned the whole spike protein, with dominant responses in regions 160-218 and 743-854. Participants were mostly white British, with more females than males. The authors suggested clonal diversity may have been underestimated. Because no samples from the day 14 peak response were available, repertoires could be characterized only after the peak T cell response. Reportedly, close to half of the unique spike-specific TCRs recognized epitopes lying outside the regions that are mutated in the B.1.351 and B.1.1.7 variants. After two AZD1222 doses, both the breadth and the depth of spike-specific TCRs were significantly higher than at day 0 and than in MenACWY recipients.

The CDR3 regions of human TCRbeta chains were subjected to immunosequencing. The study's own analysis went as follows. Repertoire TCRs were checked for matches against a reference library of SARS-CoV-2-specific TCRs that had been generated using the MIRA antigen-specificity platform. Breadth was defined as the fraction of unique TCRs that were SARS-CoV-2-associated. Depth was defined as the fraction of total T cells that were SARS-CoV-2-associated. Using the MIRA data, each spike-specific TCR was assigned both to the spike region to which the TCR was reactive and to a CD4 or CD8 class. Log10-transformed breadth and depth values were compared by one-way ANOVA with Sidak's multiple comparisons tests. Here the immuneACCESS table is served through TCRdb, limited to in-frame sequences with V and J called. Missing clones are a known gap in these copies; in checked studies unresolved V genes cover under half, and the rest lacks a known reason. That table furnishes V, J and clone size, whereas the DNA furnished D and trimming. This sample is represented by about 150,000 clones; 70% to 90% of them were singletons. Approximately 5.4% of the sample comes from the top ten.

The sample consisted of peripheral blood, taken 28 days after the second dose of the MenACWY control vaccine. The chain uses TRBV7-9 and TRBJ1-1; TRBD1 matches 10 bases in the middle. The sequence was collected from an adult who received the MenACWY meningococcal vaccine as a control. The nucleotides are TGTGCCAGCAGCTTATACCGGGACAGGGGTGAAGCTTTCTTT. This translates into CASSLYRDRGEAFF.